The present TCR beta chain was sequenced within a study of T cell clonality in common variable immunodeficiency. TCRdb's table, derived via immunoSEQ multiplex PCR, lists solely in-frame clones and lacks some. The sample counts roughly 38,000 clones, none seen once; the ten largest own around 2.8%. Germline V lookup: CDR1 SGHRS, CDR2 YFSETQ. The CDR3 sequence is 13 residues long. This clone has more than one count but fewer than ten. The read terminates 3 residues ahead of where the CDR3 ends, so the germline J gene completes it. The TCR comes from a person aged 18 to 75 in good health. V gene TRBV5-1 combines with J gene TRBJ2-3; 7 bases are a match to TRBD1. Specimen: peripheral blood mononuclear cells. The covered CDR3 bases are TGCGCCAGCAGCCCCGACAGGGCGCAGACG. Its translation is CASSPDRAQT. The CDR3 as a whole reads CASSPDRAQTQYF.